This T cell receptor beta chain was recorded in a study of Ad26.COV2.S vaccination and SARS-CoV-2 variants. Whole-study context: Dosing was one shot or two shots 56 days apart.

Sequenced by immunoSEQ multiplex PCR; TCRdb stores in-frame clones only, minus some. The sample yields 300,000 to 400,000 clones, roughly nine tenths seen once. Regarding treatment: about 20 received Ad26.COV2.S at low or high dose, single or two shots; roughly 5 received placebo; per-sample allocation not given. Material that was analyzed had been drawn on day 63 after the first vaccine or placebo injection. An 18-55-year-old adult in Boston served as donor. An Ad26 vector expressing Wuhan-strain SARS-CoV-2 spike served as the vaccine. A remark on this clone: The antigen is unknown.

Study conclusions and caveats: Comparable non-spike TCR breadth was observed in vaccine and placebo recipients.

This CDR3 comprises 15 residues. Germline V gene data show CDR1 as MNHNS and CDR2 as SASEGT. V was pared by 1 base and J by 7 bases, with 4 bases of the junction left unmatched. The clonotype was recovered from a person aged 18-65 years who received the Ad26.COV2.S COVID-19 vaccine or a placebo. The source was peripheral blood, collected in a trial of Ad26.COV2.S vaccine versus placebo. J is TRBJ2-1 and V is TRBV6-1; the match to TRBD2 covers 10 bases. CDR3 residues: CASSEGSGRANEQFF. The CDR3 DNA follows: TGTGCCAGCAGTGAAGGAAGCGGGAGGGCGAATGAGCAGTTCTTC.